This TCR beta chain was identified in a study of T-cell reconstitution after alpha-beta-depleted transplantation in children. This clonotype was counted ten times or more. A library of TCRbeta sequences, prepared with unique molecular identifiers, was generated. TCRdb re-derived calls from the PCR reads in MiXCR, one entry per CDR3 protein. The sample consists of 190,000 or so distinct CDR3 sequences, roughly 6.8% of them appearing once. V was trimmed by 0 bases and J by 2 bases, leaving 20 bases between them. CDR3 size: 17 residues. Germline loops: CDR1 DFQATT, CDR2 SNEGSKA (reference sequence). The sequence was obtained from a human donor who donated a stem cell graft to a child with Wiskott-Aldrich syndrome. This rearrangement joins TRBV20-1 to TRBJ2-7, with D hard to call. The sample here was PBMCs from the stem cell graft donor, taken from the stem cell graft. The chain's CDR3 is CSARDEVSSFTTYEQYF. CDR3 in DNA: TGCAGTGCTAGAGATGAGGTATCGAGCTTCACCACCTACGAGCAGTACTTC.